This T cell receptor beta chain came from a study of regulatory T cells in long-lasting Graves disease. Study findings and constraints: Lower TCR diversity was seen in persistent Graves' patients than in newly diagnosed ones. Between persistent patients, roughly 2,600 public clonotypes were shared, exceeding the 950 to 1,000 shared between new patients.

The germline CDR1 and CDR2 sequences are SGHRS and YFSETQ. CDR3 length equals 15 residues. Investigators prepared the TCR beta libraries by applying iRepertoire HTBI primers and Arm-PCR of CDR3 regions. In TCRdb, the multiplex PCR reads were re-called with MiXCR into one record per CDR3 protein. The sample carries 430,000 or so distinct CDR3 sequences, around 20% recorded once. Details on this clonotype: Antigen specificity is unknown. Given a much more abundant clone one base away, this may be a read error.

Time point reported: persistent/refractory GD, antithyroid drugs over 5 years with positive TRAb. TCR sequences were obtained from RNA taken from PBMCs. V is TRBV5-1 and J is TRBJ2-7; no clear D. This clonotype was sampled from a female donor with Graves disease. Sequenced material: peripheral blood mononuclear cells (PBMCs), taken when the disease was refractory, from a patient treated with antithyroid drugs. The CDR3 sequence is CVSSSSEIMVYEQYF. CDR3 DNA: TGCGTCAGCAGCTCCTCCGAGATAATGGTCTACGAGCAGTACTTC.